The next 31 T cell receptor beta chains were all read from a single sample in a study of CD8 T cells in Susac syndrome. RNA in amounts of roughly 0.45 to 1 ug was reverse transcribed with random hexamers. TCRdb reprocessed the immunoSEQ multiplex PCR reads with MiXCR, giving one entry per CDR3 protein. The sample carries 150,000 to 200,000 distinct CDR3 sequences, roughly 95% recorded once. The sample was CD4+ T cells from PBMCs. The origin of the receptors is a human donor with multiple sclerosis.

The CDR3 protein is CASSSIQATGTQYF. The DNA for the CDR3 is TGCGCCAGCAGCTCTATACAGGCGACCGGGACCCAGTACTTC. The chain employs TRBV5-1 and TRBJ2-5; tentative D call: TRBD1 (5 bases). Germline CDR1 and CDR2: SGHRS and YFSETQ. V was shortened by 3 bases and J by 7 bases, with 16 bases between the two germline ends. The CDR3 runs to 14 residues.

CDR3 coding DNA: TGTGCCAGCAGCCAAGAACAGGGGGAAGAGACCCAGTACTTC. It codes for CASSQEQGEETQYF. The chain links TRBV3-1 to TRBJ2-5; 8 positions match TRBD1. Germline-derived CDR1 and CDR2 are LGHDT and YNNKEL (reference sequence). The J segment lost 3 bases and the V segment lost 0 bases, leaving 0 bases of the junction unmatched. This CDR3 region has 14 residues.

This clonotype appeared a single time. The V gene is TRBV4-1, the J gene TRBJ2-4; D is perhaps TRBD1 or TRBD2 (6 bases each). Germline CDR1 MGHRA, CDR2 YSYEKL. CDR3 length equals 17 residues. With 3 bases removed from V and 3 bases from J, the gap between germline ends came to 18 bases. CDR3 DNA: TGCGCCAGCAGCCAGGTCGTGGGGGGCACCGGCAAAAACATTCAGTACTTC. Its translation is CASSQVVGGTGKNIQYF.

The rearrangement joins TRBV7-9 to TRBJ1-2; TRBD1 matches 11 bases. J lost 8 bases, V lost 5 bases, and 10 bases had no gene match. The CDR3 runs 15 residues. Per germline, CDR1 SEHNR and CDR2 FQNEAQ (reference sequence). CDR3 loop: CASSPHRTGGDGYTF. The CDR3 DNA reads TGTGCCAGCAGCCCACACCGGACAGGGGGCGACGGCTACACCTTC.

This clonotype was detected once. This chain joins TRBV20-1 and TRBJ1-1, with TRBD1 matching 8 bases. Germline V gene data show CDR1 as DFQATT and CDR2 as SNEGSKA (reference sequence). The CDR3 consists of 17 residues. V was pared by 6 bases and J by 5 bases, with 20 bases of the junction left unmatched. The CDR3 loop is CSAPGWGPGQGMTEAFF. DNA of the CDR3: TGCAGTGCACCCGGCTGGGGCCCCGGACAGGGAATGACTGAAGCTTTCTTT.

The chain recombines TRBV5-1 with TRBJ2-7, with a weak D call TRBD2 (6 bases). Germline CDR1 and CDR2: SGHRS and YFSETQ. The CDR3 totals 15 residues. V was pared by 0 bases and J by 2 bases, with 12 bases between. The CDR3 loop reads CASSLDPGGPYEQYF. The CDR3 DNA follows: TGCGCCAGCAGCTTGGATCCCGGGGGTCCCTACGAGCAGTACTTC.

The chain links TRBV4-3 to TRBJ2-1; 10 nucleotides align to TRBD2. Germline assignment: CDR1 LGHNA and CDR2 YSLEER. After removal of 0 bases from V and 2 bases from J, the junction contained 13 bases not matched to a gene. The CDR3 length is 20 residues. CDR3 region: CASSQDGSGRSRGAYNEQFF. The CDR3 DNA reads TGCGCCAGCAGCCAAGATGGTAGCGGGAGGTCGAGGGGCGCCTACAATGAGCAGTTCTTC.

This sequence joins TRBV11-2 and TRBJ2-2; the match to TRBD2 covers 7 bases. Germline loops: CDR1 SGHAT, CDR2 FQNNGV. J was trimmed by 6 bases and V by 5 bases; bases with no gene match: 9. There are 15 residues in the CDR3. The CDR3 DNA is TGTGCCAGCAGCCCACTAGCGACTTCCTCCGGGGAGCTGTTTTTT. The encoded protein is CASSPLATSSGELFF.

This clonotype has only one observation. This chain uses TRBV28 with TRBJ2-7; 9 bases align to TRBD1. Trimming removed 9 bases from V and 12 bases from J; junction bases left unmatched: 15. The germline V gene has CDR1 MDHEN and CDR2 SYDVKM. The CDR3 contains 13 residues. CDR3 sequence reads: CASFRDRARSVYF. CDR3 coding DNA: TGTGCCAGTTTCCGGGACAGGGCTCGAAGTGTGTACTTC.

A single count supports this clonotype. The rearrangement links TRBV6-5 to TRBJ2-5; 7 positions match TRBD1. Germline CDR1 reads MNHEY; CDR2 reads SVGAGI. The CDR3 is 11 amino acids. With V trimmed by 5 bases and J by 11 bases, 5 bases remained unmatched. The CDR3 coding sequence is TGTGCCAGCAGTACGGGACAGTTGCAGTACTTC. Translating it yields CASSTGQLQYF.

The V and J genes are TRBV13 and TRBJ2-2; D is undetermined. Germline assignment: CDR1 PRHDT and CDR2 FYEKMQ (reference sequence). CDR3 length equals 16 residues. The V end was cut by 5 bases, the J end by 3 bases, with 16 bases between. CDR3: CASSPPTQTDTGELFF. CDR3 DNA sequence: TGTGCCAGCAGCCCCCCGACTCAGACGGACACCGGGGAGCTGTTTTTT. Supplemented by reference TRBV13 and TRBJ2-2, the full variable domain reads AAGVIQSPRHLIKEKRETATLKCYPIPRHDTVYWYQQGPGQDPQFLISFYEKMQSDKGSIPDRFSAQQFSDYHSELNMSSLELGDSALYFCASSPPTQTDTGELFFGEGSRLTVL.

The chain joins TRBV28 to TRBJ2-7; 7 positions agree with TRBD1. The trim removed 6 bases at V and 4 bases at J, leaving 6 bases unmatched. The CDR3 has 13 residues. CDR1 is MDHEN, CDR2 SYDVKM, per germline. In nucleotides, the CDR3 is TGTGCCAGCAGCCCCGGACAGGTTTACGAGCAGTACTTC. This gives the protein CASSPGQVYEQYF.

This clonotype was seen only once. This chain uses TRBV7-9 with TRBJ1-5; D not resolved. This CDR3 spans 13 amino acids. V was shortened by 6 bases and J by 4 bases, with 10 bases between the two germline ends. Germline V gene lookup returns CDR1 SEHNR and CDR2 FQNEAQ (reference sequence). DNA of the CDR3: TGTGCCAGCAGGTCAAGTCTTAATCAGCCCCAGCATTTT. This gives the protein CASRSSLNQPQHF.

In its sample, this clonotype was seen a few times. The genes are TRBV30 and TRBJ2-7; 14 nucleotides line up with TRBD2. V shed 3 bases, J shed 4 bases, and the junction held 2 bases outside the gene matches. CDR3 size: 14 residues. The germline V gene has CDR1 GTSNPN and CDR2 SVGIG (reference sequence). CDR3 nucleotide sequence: TGTGCCTGGAGCGGGACTAGCGGGAGATACGAGCAGTACTTC. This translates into CAWSGTSGRYEQYF. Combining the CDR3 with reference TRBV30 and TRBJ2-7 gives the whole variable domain SQTIHQWPATLVQPVGSPLSLECTVEGTSNPNLYWYRQAAGRGLQLLFYSVGIGQISSEVPQNLSASRPQDRQFILSSKKLLLSDSGFYLCAWSGTSGRYEQYFGPGTRLTVT.

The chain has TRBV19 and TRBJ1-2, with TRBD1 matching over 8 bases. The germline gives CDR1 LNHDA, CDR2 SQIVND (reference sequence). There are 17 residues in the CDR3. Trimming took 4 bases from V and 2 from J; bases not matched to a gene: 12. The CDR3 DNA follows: TGTGCCAGTAGTACCGCTAAGACAGGGGCACCCAACTATGGCTACACCTTC. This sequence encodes CASSTAKTGAPNYGYTF.

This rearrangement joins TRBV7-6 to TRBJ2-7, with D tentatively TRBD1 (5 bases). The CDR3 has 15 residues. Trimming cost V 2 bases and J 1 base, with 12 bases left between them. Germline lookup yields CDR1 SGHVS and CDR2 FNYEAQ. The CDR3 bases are TGTGCCAGCAGCTTACTATCCGACAGATCCTACGAGCAGTACTTC. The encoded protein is CASSLLSDRSYEQYF.

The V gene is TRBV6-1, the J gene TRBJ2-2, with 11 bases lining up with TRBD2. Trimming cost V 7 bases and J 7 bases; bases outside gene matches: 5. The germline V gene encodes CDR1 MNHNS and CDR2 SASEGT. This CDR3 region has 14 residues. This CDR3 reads CASIPGLAVGELFF. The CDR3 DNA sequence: TGTGCCAGCATCCCGGGACTAGCGGTCGGGGAGCTGTTTTTT.

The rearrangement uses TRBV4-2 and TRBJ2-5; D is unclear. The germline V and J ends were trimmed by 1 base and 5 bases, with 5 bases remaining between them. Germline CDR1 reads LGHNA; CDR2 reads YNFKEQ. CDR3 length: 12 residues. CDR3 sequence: CASSQAGETQYF. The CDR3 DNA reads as TGTGCCAGCAGCCAAGCTGGGGAGACCCAGTACTTC.

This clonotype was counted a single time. CDR3 amino acids: CASVTSGNMFQETQYF. The DNA for the CDR3 is TGTGCCAGCGTGACTAGCGGGAATATGTTTCAAGAGACCCAGTACTTC. V and J are TRBV6-1 and TRBJ2-5; 11 bases align to TRBD2. From germline, CDR1 is MNHNS and CDR2 SASEGT. The trim removed 8 bases at V and 2 bases at J, leaving 10 bases unmatched. This CDR3 comprises 16 residues.

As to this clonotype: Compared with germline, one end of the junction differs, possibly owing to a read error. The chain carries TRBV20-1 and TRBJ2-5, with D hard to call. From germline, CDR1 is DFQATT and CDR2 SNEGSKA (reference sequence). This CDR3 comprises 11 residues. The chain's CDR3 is CSARDQETQYF. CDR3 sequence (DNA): TGCAGTGCTAGAGACCAGGAGACCCAGTACTTC.

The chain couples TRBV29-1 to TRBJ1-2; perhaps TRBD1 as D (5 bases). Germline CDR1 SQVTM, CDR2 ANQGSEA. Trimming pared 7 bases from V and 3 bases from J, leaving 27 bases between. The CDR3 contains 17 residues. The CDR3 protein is CSARKGTGPPGDYGYTF. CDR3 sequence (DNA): TGCAGCGCCCGTAAGGGGACCGGACCTCCTGGGGACTATGGCTACACCTTC.

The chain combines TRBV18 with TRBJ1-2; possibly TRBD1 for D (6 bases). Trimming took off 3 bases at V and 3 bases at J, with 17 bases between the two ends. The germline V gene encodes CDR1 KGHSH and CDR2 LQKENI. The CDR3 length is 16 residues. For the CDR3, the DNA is TGTGCCAGCTCACCGGCCCCCACGACAGGTTACTATGGCTACACCTTC. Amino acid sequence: CASSPAPTTGYYGYTF.

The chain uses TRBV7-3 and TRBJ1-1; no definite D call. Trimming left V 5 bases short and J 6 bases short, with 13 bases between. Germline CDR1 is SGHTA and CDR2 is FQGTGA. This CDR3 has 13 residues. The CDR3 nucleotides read TGTGCCAGCAGCACGACCCCTAGGGCTGAAGCTTTCTTT. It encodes CASSTTPRAEAFF.

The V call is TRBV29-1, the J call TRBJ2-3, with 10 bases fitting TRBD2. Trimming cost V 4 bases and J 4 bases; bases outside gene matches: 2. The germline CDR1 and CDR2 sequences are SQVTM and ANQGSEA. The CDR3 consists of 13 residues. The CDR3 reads CSVVLAGADTQYF. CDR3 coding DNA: TGCAGCGTTGTCCTAGCGGGAGCAGATACGCAGTATTTT.

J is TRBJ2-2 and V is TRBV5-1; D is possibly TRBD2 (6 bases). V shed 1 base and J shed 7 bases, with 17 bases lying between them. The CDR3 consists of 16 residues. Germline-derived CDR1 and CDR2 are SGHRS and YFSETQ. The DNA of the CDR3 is TGCGCCAGCAGCTTGTATGAAGGCGGGAAGGGCGGGGAGCTGTTTTTT. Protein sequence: CASSLYEGGKGGELFF.

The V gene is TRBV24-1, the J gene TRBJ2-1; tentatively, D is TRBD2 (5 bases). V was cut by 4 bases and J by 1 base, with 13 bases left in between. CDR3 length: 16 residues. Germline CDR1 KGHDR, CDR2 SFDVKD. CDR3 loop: CATSDSVARSYNEQFF. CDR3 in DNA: TGTGCCACCAGTGACTCCGTAGCGCGGTCCTACAATGAGCAGTTCTTC.

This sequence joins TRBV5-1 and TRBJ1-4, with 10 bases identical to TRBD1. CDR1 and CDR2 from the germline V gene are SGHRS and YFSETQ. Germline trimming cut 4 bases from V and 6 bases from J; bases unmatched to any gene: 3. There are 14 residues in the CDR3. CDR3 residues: CASSHDRGHEKLFF. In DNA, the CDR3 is TGCGCCAGCAGCCACGACAGGGGGCATGAAAAACTGTTTTTT. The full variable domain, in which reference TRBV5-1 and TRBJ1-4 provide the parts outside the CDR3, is KAGVTQTPRYLIKTRGQQVTLSCSPISGHRSVSWYQQTPGQGLQFLFEYFSETQRNKGNFPGRFSGRQFSNSRSEMNVSTLELGDSALYLCASSHDRGHEKLFFGSGTQLSVL.

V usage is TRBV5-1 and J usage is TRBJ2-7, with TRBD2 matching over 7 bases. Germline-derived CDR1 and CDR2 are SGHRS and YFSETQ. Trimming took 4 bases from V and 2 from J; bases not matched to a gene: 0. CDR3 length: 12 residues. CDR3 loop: CASSGGAYEQYF. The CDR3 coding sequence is TGCGCCAGCAGCGGGGGGGCCTACGAGCAGTACTTC.

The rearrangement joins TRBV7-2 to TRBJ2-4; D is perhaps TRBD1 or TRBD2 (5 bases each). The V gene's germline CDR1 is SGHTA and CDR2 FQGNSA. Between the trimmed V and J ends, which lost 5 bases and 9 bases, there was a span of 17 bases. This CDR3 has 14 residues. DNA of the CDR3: TGTGCCAGCAGCCAAAACCGGGGCGCAACCATTCAGTACTTC. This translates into CASSQNRGATIQYF.

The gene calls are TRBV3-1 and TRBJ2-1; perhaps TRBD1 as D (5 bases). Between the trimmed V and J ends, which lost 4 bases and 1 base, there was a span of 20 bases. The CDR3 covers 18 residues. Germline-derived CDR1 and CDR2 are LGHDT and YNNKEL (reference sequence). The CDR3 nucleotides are TGTGCCAGCAGCCTACTTAAACAGGTTCATGTGTCCTACAATGAGCAGTTCTTC. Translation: CASSLLKQVHVSYNEQFF.

CDR3 nucleotide sequence: TGTGCCAGTACCCACCAGGACAGGGTCTTTGGCTACACCTTC. Translating gives CASTHQDRVFGYTF. The genes are TRBV19 and TRBJ1-2; 8 bases are a match to TRBD1. The CDR3 extends over 14 amino acids. CDR1 is LNHDA and CDR2 is SQIVND in the germline V gene (reference sequence). J was trimmed by 7 bases and V by 7 bases; bases with no gene match: 11.